This section outlines one T cell receptor beta chain sequence together with its context. The antigen is unknown. This specimen comes from a study of cytomegalovirus exposure and HLA in healthy donors. Study overall: The platform used for the 120 or so validation repertoires matched that of the 600 to 800 first-cohort repertoires, a later analysis reported. Overall study findings and caveats: Cytomegalovirus-associated status was assigned to around 160 TCR beta chains.

The donors were members of the validation cohort, which comprised under 150 subjects and was separate from the first cohort of fewer than 700 subjects. This CDR3 is 14 amino acids long. V was pared by 5 bases and J by 4 bases, with 1 base of the junction left unmatched. The germline V gene has CDR1 LNHDA and CDR2 SQIVND (reference sequence). This table comes from immunoSEQ multiplex PCR, and its TCRdb copy is limited to in-frame clones, with some not included. The sample contains 200,000 to 300,000 clones, around nine tenths of which appear only once. This clonotype was sampled from a man between 18 and 35 years old in good health and CMV-seronegative. Sequencing was performed on PBMCs. The chain uses TRBV19 and TRBJ2-1; 11 bases are a match to TRBD2. The CDR3 DNA follows: TGTGCCAGTAGTCTAGCGGGAGGATACAATGAGCAGTTCTTC. It encodes CASSLAGGYNEQFF.